These T cell receptor beta chains were read from a single sample in a study of blood T cell repertoires in COVID-19. The table came from immunoSEQ multiplex PCR; TCRdb's copy has only in-frame clones and leaves some out. This table holds approximately 200,000 clones, approximately 82% found once. The sample comprised peripheral blood. The receptors were sampled from a human donor with acute or convalescent COVID-19. The donor label of this sample is uncertain. CDR3s include the opening cysteine and the closing phenylalanine or tryptophan. Fields, in order: clone size, J gene, D gene, V gene, CDR3 DNA, CDR3 protein. D genes are given only for firm matches. Rows may omit the clone size; those that give it use once, few, many or a size class.

NA	TRBJ1-5	NA	TRBV2	TGTGCCAGCAGTGTGTATGGAGGGCAGCCCCAGCATTTT	CASSVYGGQPQHF
NA	TRBJ1-6	NA	TRBV12-2	TGTGCAAGTCGCTTAGGAGGGACAGGGACCCCATTTAATTCACCCCTCCACTTT	CASRLGGTGTPFNSPLHF
NA	TRBJ2-3	TRBD2	TRBV7-2	TGTGCCAGCAGCCGCGGACTAGCGGGAGTGGGCACAGATACGCAGTATTTT	CASSRGLAGVGTDTQYF
NA	TRBJ2-6	TRBD2	TRBV27	TGTGCCAGCAGTTTATCGGGAGGGCTCGGCTCTGGGGCCAACGTCCTGACTTTC	CASSLSGGLGSGANVLTF
NA	TRBJ2-7	TRBD1	TRBV5-1	TGCGCCAGCAGCACCCTAGGGGGCAAGGGAGAGCAGTACTTC	CASSTLGGKGEQYF
NA	TRBJ1-2	TRBD1	TRBV19	TGTGCCAGTAGTGCCCGGGACAGGGCGGGGGGCTACACCTTC	CASSARDRAGGYTF
few	TRBJ2-7	TRBD2	TRBV11-2	TGTGCCAGCAGCTCCGGGACTATAAAGTACTTC	CASSSGTIKYF
NA	TRBJ1-1	NA	TRBV5-5	TGTGCCAGCAGCTTGCGAAAGGGCAGGGTGGCTATGAACACTGAAGCTTTCTTT	CASSLRKGRVAMNTEAFF
NA	TRBJ1-5	TRBD1	TRBV27	TGTGCCAGCAGTTTATACCCCCCAGGGGTCGGACAGGGGGCGCGCAATCAGCCCCAGCATTTT	CASSLYPPGVGQGARNQPQHF
NA	TRBJ2-4	NA	TRBV2	TGTGCCAGCAGTGGGTGGGGACTAGCCAAAAACATTCAGTACTTC	CASSGWGLAKNIQYF
NA	TRBJ2-4	NA	TRBV29-1	TGCAGCTTTCAGGGGGCCAAAAACATTCAGTACTTC	CSFQGAKNIQYF
NA	TRBJ2-3	NA	TRBV7-9	TGTGCCAGCAGCTTACTGCAGGGAGGGGGTGTAAATACGCAGTATTTT	CASSLLQGGGVNTQYF
NA	TRBJ1-2	NA	TRBV6-5	TGTGCCAGCAGTCGGTCTCAGGACTATGGCTACACCTTC	CASSRSQDYGYTF
NA	TRBJ1-4	NA	TRBV5-1	TGCGCCAGCAGCTTGGGAGCTAATGAAAAACTGTTTTTT	CASSLGANEKLFF
NA	TRBJ2-7	NA	TRBV28	TGTGCCAGCAGTCCCCACCAGGAGCAGTACTTC	CASSPHQEQYF
few	TRBJ2-7	NA	TRBV19	TGTGCCAGTAGTTCCCGGACAGACATCGCATACGAGCAGTACTTC	CASSSRTDIAYEQYF
NA	TRBJ1-2	NA	TRBV7-9	TGTGCCAGCTATATCGCGGGCGGCTACACCTTC	CASYIAGGYTF
NA	TRBJ1-4	NA	TRBV6-2/TRBV6-3	TGTGCCAGCAGCCATGGACAGACCTATAATGAAAAACTGTTTTTT	CASSHGQTYNEKLFF
NA	TRBJ2-3	TRBD2	TRBV5-1	TGCGCCAGCAGCTTATCAGCTAGCGGGAGGGCCAGGAGGGGTAGCACAGATACGCAGTATTTT	CASSLSASGRARRGSTDTQYF
NA	TRBJ2-2	NA	TRBV10-3	TGTGCCGCCAAACAGGGCTTCAGCGGGGAGCTGTTTTTT	CAAKQGFSGELFF
NA	TRBJ1-4	NA	TRBV6-6	TGTGCCAGCAGTCTCGGACAAAAACGGAATGAAAAACTGTTTTTT	CASSLGQKRNEKLFF
NA	TRBJ2-1	TRBD2	TRBV3-1/TRBV3-2	TGTGCCAGCAGCCAAGAAATCGGGACTAGCAATGAGCAGTTCTTC	CASSQEIGTSNEQFF
NA	TRBJ2-1	NA	TRBV11-2	TGTGCCAGCAGCCCGAGGTTGGGGAGGTACGACAATGAGCAGTTCTTC	CASSPRLGRYDNEQFF
NA	TRBJ2-2	NA	TRBV5-1	TGCGCCAGCAGCTTGGTTGCGACAGTATACACCGGGGAGCTGTTTTTT	CASSLVATVYTGELFF
NA	TRBJ2-1	TRBD2	TRBV30	TGTGCCTGGAGTGTAGCGGGGTTCAATGAGCAGTTCTTC	CAWSVAGFNEQFF
once	TRBJ1-4	TRBD1	TRBV19	TGTGCCAGTAGTATGAGGACAGGGAGTAATGAAAAACTGTTTTTT	CASSMRTGSNEKLFF
NA	TRBJ1-4	NA	TRBV25-1	TGTGCCAGCAGTGAATCAGGGGCGATAGGTGAAAAACTGTTTTTT	CASSESGAIGEKLFF
NA	TRBJ1-3	TRBD1	TRBV5-1	TGCGCCAGCAGCTTGGACAGGGGAGTCTCTGGAAACACCATATATTTT	CASSLDRGVSGNTIYF
NA	TRBJ2-3	TRBD2	TRBV6-5	TGTGCCAGCAGGAGGACTAGCGGGAGGACGGATACGCAGTATTTT	CASRRTSGRTDTQYF
NA	TRBJ1-2	TRBD1	TRBV5-4	TGTGCCAGCAGCATGGGACAGAACTATGGCTACACCTTC	CASSMGQNYGYTF
few	TRBJ2-1	TRBD1	TRBV27	TGTGCCAGCAGTCGCAGGGGACAGGGGTGGGATGAGCAGTTCTTC	CASSRRGQGWDEQFF
few	TRBJ1-1	NA	TRBV4-2	TGTGCCAGCAGCCTCGGGGTGGTTGCTGAAGCTTTCTTT	CASSLGVVAEAFF
many	TRBJ1-3	NA	TRBV7-2	TGTGCCAGCAGCTCGGACAGTAGCTCTGGAAACACCATATATTTT	CASSSDSSSGNTIYF
NA	TRBJ1-1	TRBD1	TRBV10-3	TGTGCCATCGGACAGGGGATGAACACTGAAGCTTTCTTT	CAIGQGMNTEAFF
NA	TRBJ2-5	TRBD1	TRBV27	TGTGCCAGCAGTTCGACAGGGTTGGAGACCCAGTACTTC	CASSSTGLETQYF
once	TRBJ2-7	NA	TRBV5-4	TGTGCCAGCAGCTCCCGGGAGAACTCCTACGAGCAGTACTTC	CASSSRENSYEQYF
NA	TRBJ2-3	TRBD2	TRBV7-3	TGTGCCAGCAGCGCCAGCGGGAGGAGCACAGATACGCAGTATTTT	CASSASGRSTDTQYF
NA	TRBJ2-6	TRBD2	TRBV27	TGTGCCAGCAGCCCATGGCTAGCGGGAGGACTTCCTGGGGCCAACGTCCTGACTTTC	CASSPWLAGGLPGANVLTF
NA	TRBJ2-3	TRBD2	TRBV11-3	TGTGCCAGCAGTTCCGGGACTAGCGTCACAGATACGCAGTATTTT	CASSSGTSVTDTQYF
NA	TRBJ2-7	TRBD1	TRBV23-1	TGCGCCAGCAGTCAATACCAGGGGGCGGACGAGCAGTACTTC	CASSQYQGADEQYF
NA	TRBJ1-5	NA	TRBV30	TGTGCCTGGAGCCGGGGTGTTAAGAATCAGCCCCAGCATTTT	CAWSRGVKNQPQHF
NA	TRBJ2-6	NA	TRBV11-1	TGTGCCAGCAGCGCTAGAGGATCTGGGGCCAACGTCCTGACTTTC	CASSARGSGANVLTF
once	TRBJ2-2	NA	TRBV9	TGTGCCAGCAGCGTAGATATGGAGTATAGCACCGGGGAGCTGTTTTTT	CASSVDMEYSTGELFF
NA	TRBJ2-1	NA	TRBV3-1/TRBV3-2	TGTGCCAGCAGCCAAGGATTGCGGGATGAGCAGTTCTTC	CASSQGLRDEQFF
NA	TRBJ1-6	NA	TRBV5-5	TGTGCCAGCAGCCACGGGGAGCCACCCTCCTATAATTCACCCCTCCACTTT	CASSHGEPPSYNSPLHF
NA	TRBJ1-5	NA	TRBV15	TGTGCCACCAGCAGACAGGGGAGCAATCAGCCCCAGCATTTT	CATSRQGSNQPQHF
NA	TRBJ1-1	NA	TRBV19	TGTGCCAGTAGTATAATCCCCGCGACAGGCTCTGAAGCTTTCTTT	CASSIIPATGSEAFF
NA	TRBJ1-4	NA	TRBV18	TGTGCCAGCTCACCACAGGGAGGGGATGAAAAACTGTTTTTT	CASSPQGGDEKLFF
NA	TRBJ1-5	NA	TRBV2	TGTGCCAGCACCAATAGCAATCAGCCCCAGCATTTT	CASTNSNQPQHF
NA	TRBJ1-3	NA	TRBV7-2	TGTGCCAGCAGCTTAAACCGGGACACCATATATTTT	CASSLNRDTIYF
NA	TRBJ2-7	NA	TRBV10-1	TGCGCCAGCAGTGACCCGGGGAGCGAGCAGTACTTC	CASSDPGSEQYF
NA	TRBJ2-1	TRBD2	TRBV30	TGTGCCTGGAGTGTACACGGGAGGGTTAGCAATGAGCAGTTCTTC	CAWSVHGRVSNEQFF
NA	TRBJ2-3	TRBD1	TRBV19	TGTGCCAGTACCCGCTGGGGACAGGGAGGAGATACGCAGTATTTT	CASTRWGQGGDTQYF
NA	TRBJ2-7	TRBD2	TRBV4-3	TGCGCCAGCAGCCAAGATCTTCCAAAAGGACTAGCGGGATCCTACGAGCAGTACTTC	CASSQDLPKGLAGSYEQYF
NA	TRBJ1-2	TRBD1	TRBV7-2	TGTGCCAGCACCTTAGGGGACAGGGAAGGCTATGGCTACACCTTC	CASTLGDREGYGYTF
once	TRBJ2-2	NA	TRBV2	TGTGCCAGCAGTGACACCGGGGCGAACACCGGGGAGCTGTTTTTT	CASSDTGANTGELFF